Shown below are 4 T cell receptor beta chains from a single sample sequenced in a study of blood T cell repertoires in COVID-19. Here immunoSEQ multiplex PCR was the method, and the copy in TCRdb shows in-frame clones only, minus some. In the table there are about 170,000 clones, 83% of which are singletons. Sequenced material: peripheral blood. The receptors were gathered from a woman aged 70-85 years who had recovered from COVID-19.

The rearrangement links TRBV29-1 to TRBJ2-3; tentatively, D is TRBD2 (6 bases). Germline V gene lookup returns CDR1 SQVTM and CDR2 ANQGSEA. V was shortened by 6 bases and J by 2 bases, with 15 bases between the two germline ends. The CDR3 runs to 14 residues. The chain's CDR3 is CSVGGWGNTDTQYF. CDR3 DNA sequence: TGCAGCGTCGGAGGGTGGGGTAACACAGATACGCAGTATTTT.

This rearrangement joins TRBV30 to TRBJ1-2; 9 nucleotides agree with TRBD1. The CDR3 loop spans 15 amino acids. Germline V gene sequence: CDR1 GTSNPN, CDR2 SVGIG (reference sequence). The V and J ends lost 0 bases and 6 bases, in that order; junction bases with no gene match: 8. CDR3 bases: TGTGCCTGGAGTGTACCCCACAGGGGGCGGGATGGCTACACCTTC. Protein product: CAWSVPHRGRDGYTF.

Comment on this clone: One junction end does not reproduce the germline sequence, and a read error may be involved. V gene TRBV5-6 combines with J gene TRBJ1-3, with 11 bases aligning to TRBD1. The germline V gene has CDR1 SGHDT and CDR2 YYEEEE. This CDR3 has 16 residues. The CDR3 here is CASSFLWTGGVGSTHF. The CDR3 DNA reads TGTGCCAGCAGCTTCCTGTGGACAGGGGGCGTAGGATCTACGCATTTT.

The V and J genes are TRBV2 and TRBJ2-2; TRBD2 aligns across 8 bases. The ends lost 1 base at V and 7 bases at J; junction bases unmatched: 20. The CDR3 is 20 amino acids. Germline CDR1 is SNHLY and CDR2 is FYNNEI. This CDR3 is CASSEGGGRGRAGCVGELFF. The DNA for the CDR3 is TGTGCCAGCAGTGAAGGCGGGGGGCGGGGCAGGGCCGGTTGTGTCGGGGAGCTGTTTTTT. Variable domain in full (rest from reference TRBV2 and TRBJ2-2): EPEVTQTPSHQVTQMGQEVILRCVPISNHLYFYWYRQILGQKVEFLVSFYNNEISEKSEIFDDQFSVERPDGSNFTLKIRSTKLEDSAMYFCASSEGGGRGRAGCVGELFFGEGSRLTVL.